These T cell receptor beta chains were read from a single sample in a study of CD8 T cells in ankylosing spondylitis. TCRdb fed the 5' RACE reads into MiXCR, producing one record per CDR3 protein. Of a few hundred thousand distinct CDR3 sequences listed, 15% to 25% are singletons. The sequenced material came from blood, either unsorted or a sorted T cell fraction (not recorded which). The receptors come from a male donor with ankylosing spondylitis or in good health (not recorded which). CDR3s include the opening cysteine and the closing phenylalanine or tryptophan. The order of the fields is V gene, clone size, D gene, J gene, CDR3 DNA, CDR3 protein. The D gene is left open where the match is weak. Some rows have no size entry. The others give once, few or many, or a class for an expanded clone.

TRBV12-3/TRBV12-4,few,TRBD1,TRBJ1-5,TGTGCCAGTTCGACGAACAGGGGGCAGAATCAGCCCCAGCATTTT,CASSTNRGQNQPQHF
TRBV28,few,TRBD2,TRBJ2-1,TGTGCCAGCAGTCGCAGCGGGAGCACCCACAATGAGCAGTTCTTC,CASSRSGSTHNEQFF
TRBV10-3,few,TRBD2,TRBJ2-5,TGTGCCATCAGTGAGTCGGGACTAGCGGGAGTGGAGACCCAGTACTTC,CAISESGLAGVETQYF
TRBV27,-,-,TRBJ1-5,TGTGCCAGCAGTTTATCGGTTGGCGACGTCAATCAGCCCCAGCATTTT,CASSLSVGDVNQPQHF
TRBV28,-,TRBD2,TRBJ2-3,TGTGCCAGCAGTTTGCCGACGGGTCCGGGGGGAAAAGATACGCAGTATTTT,CASSLPTGPGGKDTQYF
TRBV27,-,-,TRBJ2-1,TGTGCCAGCAGTTTAATGGGGGGGCTCCTTTACAATGAGCAGTTCTTC,CASSLMGGLLYNEQFF
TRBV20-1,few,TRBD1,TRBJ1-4,TGCAGTGCTAGGACAGGGGGCGTTGAAAAACTGTTTTTT,CSARTGGVEKLFF
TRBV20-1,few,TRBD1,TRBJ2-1,TGCAGTGCTATCCGTGGGACAGGGGTCCATGAGCAGTTCTTC,CSAIRGTGVHEQFF
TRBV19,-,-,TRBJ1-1,TGTGCCAGTAGTACCCGACGGACTTGGGGCACTGAAGCTTTCTTT,CASSTRRTWGTEAFF
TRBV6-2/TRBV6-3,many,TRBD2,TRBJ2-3,TGTGCCAGCAGTCCGGGACTAGCAGGGGATACGCAGTATTTT,CASSPGLAGDTQYF
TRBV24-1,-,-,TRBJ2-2,TGTGCCACCAGTGATTTGCGTCGAGGGAACACCGGGGAGCTGTTTTTT,CATSDLRRGNTGELFF
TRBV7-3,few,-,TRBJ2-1,TGTGCCAGCGGTCAGGGGCTGGGTGAGCAGTTCTTC,CASGQGLGEQFF
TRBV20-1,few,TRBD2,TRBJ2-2,TGCAGTGCTAGAGTTCTAGCGGAAAACACCGGGGAGCTGTTTTTT,CSARVLAENTGELFF
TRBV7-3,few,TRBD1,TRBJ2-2,TGTGCCAGCAGCTTAAACCCCAGGGACAGGGTTAACACCGGGGAGCTGTTTTTT,CASSLNPRDRVNTGELFF
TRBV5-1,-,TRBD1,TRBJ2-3,TGCGCCAGCAGCCCCTGGACAGGGGGCGTGGGCACAGATACGCAGTATTTT,CASSPWTGGVGTDTQYF
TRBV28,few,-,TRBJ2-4,TGTGCCAGCAGCACCCGGGGCCCAAACATTCAGTACTTC,CASSTRGPNIQYF
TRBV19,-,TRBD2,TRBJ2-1,TGTGCCAGTAGTATTCCTAGCGGGGGCGGGAATGAGCAGTTCTTC,CASSIPSGGGNEQFF
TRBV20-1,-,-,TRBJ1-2,TGCAGTGCTAGAGCCTTGACAGTCGGTGGCTACACCTTC,CSARALTVGGYTF
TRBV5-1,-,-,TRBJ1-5,TGCGCCAGCAGCTTGTGGGGGGAAAATCAGCCCCAGCATTTT,CASSLWGENQPQHF
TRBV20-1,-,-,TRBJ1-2,TGCAGTGCCCCGATGGGGACGCAATATGGCTACACCTTC,CSAPMGTQYGYTF
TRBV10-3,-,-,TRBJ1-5,TGTGCCATCAGTGAGTCGGGGGTGGTCGGACCCCAGCATTTT,CAISESGVVGPQHF
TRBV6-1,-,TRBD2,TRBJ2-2,TGTGCCAGCATGAGGGCTAGCGGGGGCACCGGGGAGCTGTTTTTT,CASMRASGGTGELFF
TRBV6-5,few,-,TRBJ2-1,TGTGCCAGCAGTTATCAACCCTTCTCCTACAATGAGCAGTTCTTC,CASSYQPFSYNEQFF
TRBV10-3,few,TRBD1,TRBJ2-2,TGTGCCATCAGTGGCCCCGGGACAGGGATGGGCACCGGGGAGCTGTTTTTT,CAISGPGTGMGTGELFF
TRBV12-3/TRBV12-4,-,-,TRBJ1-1,TGTGCCAGCAGTTTAGGCGCCACCGGGGTATGGGATACTGAAGCTTTCTTT,CASSLGATGVWDTEAFF
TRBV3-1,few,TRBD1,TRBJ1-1,TGTGCCAGCAGCCAGGGGACAGGGAGCACTGAAGCTTTCTTT,CASSQGTGSTEAFF
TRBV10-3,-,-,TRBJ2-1,TGTGCCATCAGTGACTCCTCGGGGCCCCGGGATGAGCAGTTCTTC,CAISDSSGPRDEQFF
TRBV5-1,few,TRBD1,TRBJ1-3,TGCGCCAGCAGCAAGGACAGGGGCGGAAACACCATATATTTT,CASSKDRGGNTIYF
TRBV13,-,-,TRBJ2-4,TGTGCCAGCAGCTTAGGCCCGTTAGCCAAAAACATTCAGTACTTC,CASSLGPLAKNIQYF
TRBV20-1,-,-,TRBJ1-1,TGCAGTGCACTCCCCGAGTCAGGGAGGAACACTGAAGCTTTCTTT,CSALPESGRNTEAFF
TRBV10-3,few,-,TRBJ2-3,TGTGCCATCAGTGATCCGGGACACCTCACAGATACGCAGTATTTT,CAISDPGHLTDTQYF
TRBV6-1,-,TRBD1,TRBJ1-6,TGTGCCAGCAGCAGAACAGGGGTCGGGTCCTATAATTCACCCCTCCACTTT,CASSRTGVGSYNSPLHF
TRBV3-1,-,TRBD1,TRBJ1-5,TGTGCCAGCAGCCGCGGGACAGTTAGCAATCAGCCCCAGCATTTT,CASSRGTVSNQPQHF
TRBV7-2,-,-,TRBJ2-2,TGTGCCAAAAAGAAACAAAACACCGGGGAGCTGTTTTTT,CAKKKQNTGELFF
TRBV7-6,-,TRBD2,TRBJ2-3,TGTGCCAGCAGCTCCGGGACTAGGAACACAGATACGCAGTATTTT,CASSSGTRNTDTQYF
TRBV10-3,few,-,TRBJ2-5,TGTGCCATCAGTGTGGCTCAAGAGACCCAGTACTTC,CAISVAQETQYF
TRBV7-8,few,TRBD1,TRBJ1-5,TGTGCCAGCAGCCCCTCCCAAAACAGGGGTCGATTTAGCAATCAGCCCCAGCATTTT,CASSPSQNRGRFSNQPQHF
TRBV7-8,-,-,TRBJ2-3,TGTGCCAGCAGCTCCTCTAGCTTCGGCACAGATACGCAGTATTTT,CASSSSSFGTDTQYF
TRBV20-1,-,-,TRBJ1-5,TGCAGTGCCACTGGAGGGGGGAGGGATCAGCCCCAGCATTTT,CSATGGGRDQPQHF
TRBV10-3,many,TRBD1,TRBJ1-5,TGTGCCATCAGTGATTCAGGGGGGGGTCAGCCCCAGCATTTT,CAISDSGGGQPQHF
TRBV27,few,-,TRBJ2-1,TGTGCCAGCAGTCCGTCCCGACCCCTATCCAGATCCTACAATGAGCAGTTCTTC,CASSPSRPLSRSYNEQFF
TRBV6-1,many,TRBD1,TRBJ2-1,TGTGCCAGCAGTGGCGACAGGGGATCCTACAATGAGCAGTTCTTC,CASSGDRGSYNEQFF